Shown below are 6 T cell receptor beta chains from a single sample sequenced in a study of T cell changes during pregnancy in multiple sclerosis. Data came from immunoSEQ multiplex PCR; TCRdb stores just in-frame clones and leaves some out. The sample shows roughly 70,000 clones, over 85% of them seen only once. This sample comprised peripheral blood, obtained in the third trimester of pregnancy. These receptors were collected from a female donor with multiple sclerosis, enrolled in a pregnancy study.

V usage is TRBV6-1 and J usage is TRBJ1-6; possibly TRBD1 for D (6 bases). The CDR3 has 15 amino acids. Germline CDR1 and CDR2: MNHNS and SASEGT. Trimming left V 4 bases short and J 7 bases short, with 14 bases between. CDR3 sequence: CASSVRGGGNSPLHF. The DNA of the CDR3 is TGTGCCAGCAGTGTCCGGGGGGGCGGGAATTCACCCCTCCACTTT.

The genes are TRBV19 and TRBJ2-3; possible D gene TRBD1, 6 bases. This CDR3 is built from 15 residues. The germline V gene has CDR1 LNHDA and CDR2 SQIVND (reference sequence). Trimming took off 5 bases at V and 1 base at J, with 13 bases between the two ends. CDR3 amino acids: CASSGVPGGTDTQYF. The CDR3 coding sequence is TGTGCCAGTAGTGGGGTTCCAGGGGGCACAGATACGCAGTATTTT.

This clone occurred once. J is TRBJ1-1 and V is TRBV4-1, with 9 bases identical to TRBD1. V lost 4 bases, J lost 4 bases, and 13 bases stayed unmatched. The CDR3 contains 17 residues. The V gene's germline CDR1 is MGHRA and CDR2 YSYEKL. The CDR3 here is CASSPLGGGGQGTEAFF. The CDR3 bases are TGCGCCAGCAGCCCCCTCGGGGGTGGGGGACAGGGCACTGAAGCTTTCTTT.

The chain recombines TRBV4-2 with TRBJ2-7, with TRBD2 identical over 9 bases. V lost 0 bases to trimming and J lost 6 bases; unmatched junction nucleotides: 9. Germline assignment: CDR1 LGHNA and CDR2 YNFKEQ. There are 16 residues in the CDR3. The CDR3 bases are TGTGCCAGCAGCCAAGAGGCAGCGGGAGGCCGATTCGAGCAGTACTTC. Translating gives CASSQEAAGGRFEQYF.

The chain recombines TRBV10-1 with TRBJ2-5, with TRBD1 identical over 7 bases. This CDR3 is 13 amino acids long. Germline CDR1 reads WNHNN; CDR2 reads SYGVQD (reference sequence). J lost 5 bases, V lost 8 bases, and 8 bases had no gene match. This chain's CDR3 is CASAGQVRETQYF. DNA for the CDR3: TGCGCCAGCGCTGGACAGGTCAGGGAGACCCAGTACTTC.

The genes are TRBV4-1 and TRBJ1-1; D is undetermined. Trimming stripped 0 bases from V and 6 bases from J, with 8 bases between. The CDR3 sequence is 13 residues long. Germline lookup yields CDR1 MGHRA and CDR2 YSYEKL. CDR3 sequence: CASSQERAPEAFF. CDR3 nucleotide sequence: TGCGCCAGCAGCCAAGAGCGGGCACCTGAAGCTTTCTTT.